This T cell receptor beta chain appears in the sequencing data of a study of blood T cell repertoires in COVID-19. Produced via immunoSEQ multiplex PCR; TCRdb's table is partial and in-frame only. The data show 180,000 or so clones, 75% to 90% seen once. The CDR3 runs to 14 residues. V trimming: 7 bases; J trimming: 2 bases; junction bases outside the gene matches: 5. Germline CDR1 ENHRY, CDR2 SYGVKD. This sequence joins TRBV10-3 and TRBJ1-3; TRBD1 matches at 7 bases. What was sequenced was PBMCs or T cells enriched from blood (not recorded which). The clonotype originates from a woman aged 40 to 50 with acute COVID-19. CDR3 residues: CAINTDRAGNTIYF. The DNA of the CDR3 is TGTGCCATCAACACCGACAGGGCTGGAAACACCATATATTTT.